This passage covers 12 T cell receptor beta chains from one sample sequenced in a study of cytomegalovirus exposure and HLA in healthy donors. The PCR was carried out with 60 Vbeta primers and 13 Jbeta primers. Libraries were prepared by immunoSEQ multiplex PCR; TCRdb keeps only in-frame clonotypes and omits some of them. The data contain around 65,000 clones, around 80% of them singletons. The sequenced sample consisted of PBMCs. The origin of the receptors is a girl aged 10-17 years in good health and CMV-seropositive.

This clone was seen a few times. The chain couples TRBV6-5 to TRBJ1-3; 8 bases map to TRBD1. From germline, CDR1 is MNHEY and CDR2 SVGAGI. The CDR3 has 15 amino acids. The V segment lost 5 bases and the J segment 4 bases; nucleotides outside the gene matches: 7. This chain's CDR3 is CASSLTGGPGNTIYF. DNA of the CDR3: TGTGCCAGCAGTCTTACAGGGGGTCCAGGAAACACCATATATTTT.

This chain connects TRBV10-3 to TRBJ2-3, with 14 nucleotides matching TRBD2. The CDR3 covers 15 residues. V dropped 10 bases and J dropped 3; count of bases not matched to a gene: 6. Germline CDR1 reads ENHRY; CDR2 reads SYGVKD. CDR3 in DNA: TGTGCCACGGCAGGGACTAGCGGGAGTACAGATACGCAGTATTTT. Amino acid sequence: CATAGTSGSTDTQYF.

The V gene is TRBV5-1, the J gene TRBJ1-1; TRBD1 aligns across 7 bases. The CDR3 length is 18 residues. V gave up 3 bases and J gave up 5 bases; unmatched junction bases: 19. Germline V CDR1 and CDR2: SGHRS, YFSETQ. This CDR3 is CASSWQRGRRRGQTEAFF. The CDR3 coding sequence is TGCGCCAGCAGCTGGCAAAGGGGGCGCAGGAGGGGACAAACTGAAGCTTTCTTT.

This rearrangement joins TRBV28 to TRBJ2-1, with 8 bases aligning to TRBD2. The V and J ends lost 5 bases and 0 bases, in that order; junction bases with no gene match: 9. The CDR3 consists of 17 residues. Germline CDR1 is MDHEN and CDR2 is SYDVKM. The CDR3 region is CASSLLTSGGSYNEQFF. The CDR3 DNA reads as TGTGCCAGCAGTCTCCTCACTAGCGGAGGCTCCTACAATGAGCAGTTCTTC.

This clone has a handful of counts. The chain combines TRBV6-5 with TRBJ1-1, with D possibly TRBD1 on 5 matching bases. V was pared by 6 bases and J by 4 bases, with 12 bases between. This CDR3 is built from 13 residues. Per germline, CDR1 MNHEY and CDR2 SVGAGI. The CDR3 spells CASRPGFATEAFF. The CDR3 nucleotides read TGTGCCAGCAGGCCAGGGTTCGCCACTGAAGCTTTCTTT.

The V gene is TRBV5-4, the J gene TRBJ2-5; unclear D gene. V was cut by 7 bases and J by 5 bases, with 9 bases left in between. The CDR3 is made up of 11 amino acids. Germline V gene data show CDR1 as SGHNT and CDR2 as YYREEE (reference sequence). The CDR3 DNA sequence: TGTGCCAGCGGGCGCCGGGAGACCCAGTACTTC. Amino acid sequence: CASGRRETQYF.

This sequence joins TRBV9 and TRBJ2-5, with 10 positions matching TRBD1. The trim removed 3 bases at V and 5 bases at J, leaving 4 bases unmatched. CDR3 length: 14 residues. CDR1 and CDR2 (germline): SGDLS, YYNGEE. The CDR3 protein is CASSATGGQETQYF. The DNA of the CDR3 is TGTGCCAGCAGCGCGACAGGGGGCCAGGAGACCCAGTACTTC.

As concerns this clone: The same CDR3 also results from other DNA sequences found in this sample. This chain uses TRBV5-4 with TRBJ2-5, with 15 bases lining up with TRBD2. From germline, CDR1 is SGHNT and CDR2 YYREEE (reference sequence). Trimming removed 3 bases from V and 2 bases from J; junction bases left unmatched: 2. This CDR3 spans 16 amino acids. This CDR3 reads CASSWGLAGGQETQYF. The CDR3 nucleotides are TGTGCCAGCAGCTGGGGACTAGCGGGGGGTCAAGAGACCCAGTACTTC.

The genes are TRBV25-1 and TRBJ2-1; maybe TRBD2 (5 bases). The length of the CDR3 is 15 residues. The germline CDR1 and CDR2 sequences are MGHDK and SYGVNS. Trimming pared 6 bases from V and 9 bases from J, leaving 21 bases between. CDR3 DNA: TGTGCCAGCAGCCTCGCAACCCGAACTAGAGGTGAGCAGTTCTTC. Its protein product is CASSLATRTRGEQFF.

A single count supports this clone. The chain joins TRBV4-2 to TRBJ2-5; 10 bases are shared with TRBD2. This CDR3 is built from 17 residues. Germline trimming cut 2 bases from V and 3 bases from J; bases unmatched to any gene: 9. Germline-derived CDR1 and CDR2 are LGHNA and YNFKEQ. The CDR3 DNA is TGTGCCAGCAGCCAACGACCTATGCTAGCGGGGGAAGAGACCCAGTACTTC. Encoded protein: CASSQRPMLAGEETQYF.

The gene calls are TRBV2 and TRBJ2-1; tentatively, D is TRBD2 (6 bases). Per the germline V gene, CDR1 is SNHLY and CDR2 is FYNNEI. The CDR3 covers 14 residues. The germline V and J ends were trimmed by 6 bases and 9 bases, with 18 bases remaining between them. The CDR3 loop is CASSYRLGGGEQFF. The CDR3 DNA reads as TGTGCCAGCAGCTATCGACTGGGGGGAGGTGAGCAGTTCTTC.

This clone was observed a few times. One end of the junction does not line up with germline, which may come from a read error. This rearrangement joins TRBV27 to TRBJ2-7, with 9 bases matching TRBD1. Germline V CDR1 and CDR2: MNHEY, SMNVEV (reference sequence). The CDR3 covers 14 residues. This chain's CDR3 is CASSLSTGGYEQYF. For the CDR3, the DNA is TGTGCCAGCAGTCTATCGACAGGGGGCTACGAGCAGTACTTC.